Listed below are T cell receptor beta chains from one sample, sequenced in a study of T cell responses to AZD1222 COVID-19 vaccine. Assay: immunoSEQ multiplex PCR; the TCRdb copy retains only in-frame clones and omits some. The sample yields around 110,000 clones, 70% to 90% seen once. This specimen consisted of peripheral blood, obtained on day 0 of AZD1222 vaccination. All receptors come from an adult in good health. The CDR3 runs from the conserved cysteine through the conserved F or W. The order of the fields is D gene, clone size, V gene, J gene, CDR3 protein, CDR3 DNA. D genes are given only for firm matches. A clone size is listed for some rows: how often the clone was seen (once, few, many), or a class if it is expanded.

D: TRBD1; size: few; V: TRBV5-1; J: TRBJ1-2; CDR3: CASSSQGGNYGYTF; DNA: TGCGCCAGCAGCTCACAGGGGGGTAACTATGGCTACACCTTC
D: -; size: once; V: TRBV28; J: TRBJ2-2; CDR3: CASKLWQGGTGELFF; DNA: TGTGCCAGCAAGTTGTGGCAGGGAGGTACCGGGGAGCTGTTTTTT
D: -; size: -; V: TRBV9; J: TRBJ1-6; CDR3: CASSPSGLNNSPLHF; DNA: TGTGCCAGCAGCCCGTCGGGATTGAATAATTCACCCCTCCACTTT
D: TRBD2; size: -; V: TRBV24-1; J: TRBJ2-2; CDR3: CATSPEGLAGGRTGELFF; DNA: TGTGCCACCAGCCCCGAGGGACTAGCGGGGGGTCGCACCGGGGAGCTGTTTTTT
D: TRBD1; size: -; V: TRBV9; J: TRBJ1-4; CDR3: CASSANPTGGGVKLFF; DNA: TGTGCCAGCAGCGCCAACCCGACAGGGGGCGGAGTAAAACTGTTTTTT
D: TRBD1; size: -; V: TRBV13; J: TRBJ2-2; CDR3: CASSFGTGPGELFF; DNA: TGTGCCAGCAGCTTCGGGACAGGTCCCGGGGAGCTGTTTTTT
D: -; size: -; V: TRBV4-3; J: TRBJ2-1; CDR3: CASSQDSTVPREQFF; DNA: TGCGCCAGCAGCCAAGATTCGACGGTACCCCGTGAGCAGTTCTTC
D: -; size: -; V: TRBV27; J: TRBJ1-4; CDR3: CASSLSGTWGEKLFF; DNA: TGTGCCAGCAGTTTATCAGGGACATGGGGTGAAAAACTGTTTTTT
D: TRBD2; size: -; V: TRBV13; J: TRBJ2-6; CDR3: CASSLETSGRSSGANVLTF; DNA: TGTGCCAGCAGCTTAGAGACTAGCGGGAGGAGCTCTGGGGCCAACGTCCTGACTTTC
D: -; size: -; V: TRBV7-3; J: TRBJ2-5; CDR3: CASSPLGTSGETQYF; DNA: TGTGCCAGCAGCCCACTAGGGACCTCCGGTGAGACCCAGTACTTC
D: TRBD1; size: -; V: TRBV7-2; J: TRBJ1-2; CDR3: CASSPGGQGLGYTF; DNA: TGTGCCAGCAGCCCCGGGGGACAGGGACTTGGCTACACCTTC
D: -; size: -; V: TRBV27; J: TRBJ2-1; CDR3: CASSADISALVGEQFF; DNA: TGTGCCAGCAGCGCGGACATCTCCGCCTTAGTTGGTGAGCAGTTCTTC
D: -; size: -; V: TRBV5-1; J: TRBJ1-2; CDR3: CASSLDTANYGYTF; DNA: TGCGCCAGCAGCTTGGATACAGCTAACTATGGCTACACCTTC
D: -; size: -; V: TRBV5-1; J: TRBJ1-2; CDR3: CASSLAADTNYGYTF; DNA: TGCGCCAGCAGCTTGGCGGCCGATACTAACTATGGCTACACCTTC
D: -; size: once; V: TRBV30; J: TRBJ2-1; CDR3: CAWSERLRNNEQFF; DNA: TGTGCCTGGAGTGAGCGCCTCCGGAACAATGAGCAGTTCTTC
D: TRBD1; size: -; V: TRBV7-8; J: TRBJ2-5; CDR3: CASSPNGQGALETQYF; DNA: TGTGCCAGCAGCCCGAACGGACAGGGGGCATTAGAGACCCAGTACTTC
D: -; size: -; V: TRBV30; J: TRBJ1-2; CDR3: CAWGLYGYTF; DNA: TGTGCCTGGGGTTTATATGGCTACACCTTC
D: -; size: -; V: TRBV28; J: TRBJ2-2; CDR3: CATDSRDGAGELFF; DNA: TGTGCCACTGATTCGAGGGATGGAGCCGGGGAGCTGTTTTTT
D: TRBD1; size: -; V: TRBV15; J: TRBJ1-6; CDR3: CATKRTGPHPLHF; DNA: TGTGCCACCAAGAGGACAGGGCCTCACCCCCTCCACTTT
D: TRBD2; size: -; V: TRBV9; J: TRBJ2-7; CDR3: CASSGQAGWGYEQYF; DNA: TGTGCCAGCAGCGGACAAGCGGGGTGGGGCTACGAGCAGTACTTC
D: -; size: once; V: TRBV19; J: TRBJ2-1; CDR3: CARGQFSYNEQFF; DNA: TGTGCCCGAGGACAGTTCTCCTACAATGAGCAGTTCTTC
D: TRBD1; size: -; V: TRBV19; J: TRBJ1-2; CDR3: CASNYPGQDYGYTF; DNA: TGTGCCAGTAACTATCCGGGACAGGACTATGGCTACACCTTC
D: -; size: once; V: TRBV14; J: TRBJ2-7; CDR3: CASSQVHGDYEQYF; DNA: TGTGCCAGCAGCCAAGTTCACGGAGACTACGAGCAGTACTTC
D: -; size: -; V: TRBV10-3; J: TRBJ1-2; CDR3: CAISESKWSGYTF; DNA: TGTGCCATCAGTGAGTCGAAGTGGAGTGGCTACACCTTC
D: -; size: -; V: TRBV29-1; J: TRBJ1-1; CDR3: CSVGEGLNTEAFF; DNA: TGCAGCGTGGGTGAGGGGCTGAACACTGAAGCTTTCTTT
D: TRBD2; size: -; V: TRBV28; J: TRBJ2-1; CDR3: CASRGSGSFYNEQFF; DNA: TGTGCCAGCAGGGGTAGCGGGAGCTTCTACAATGAGCAGTTCTTC
D: -; size: -; V: TRBV5-1; J: TRBJ1-3; CDR3: CASSLRGTSGNTIYF; DNA: TGCGCCAGCAGCTTGCGGGGTACCTCTGGAAACACCATATATTTT
D: -; size: -; V: TRBV27; J: TRBJ1-1; CDR3: CASSLVAIGEAFF; DNA: TGTGCCAGCAGTTTAGTCGCGATAGGTGAAGCTTTCTTT